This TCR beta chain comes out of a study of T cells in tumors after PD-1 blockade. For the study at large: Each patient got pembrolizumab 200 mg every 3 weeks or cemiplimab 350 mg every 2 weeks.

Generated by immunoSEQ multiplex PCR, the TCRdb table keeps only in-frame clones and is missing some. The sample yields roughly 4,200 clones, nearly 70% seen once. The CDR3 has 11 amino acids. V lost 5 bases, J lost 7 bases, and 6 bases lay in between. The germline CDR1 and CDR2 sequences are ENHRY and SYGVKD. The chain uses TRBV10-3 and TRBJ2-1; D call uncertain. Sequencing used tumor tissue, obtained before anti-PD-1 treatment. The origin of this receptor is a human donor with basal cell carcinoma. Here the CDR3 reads CAISIQNEQFF. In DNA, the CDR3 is TGTGCCATCAGTATACAGAATGAGCAGTTCTTC.